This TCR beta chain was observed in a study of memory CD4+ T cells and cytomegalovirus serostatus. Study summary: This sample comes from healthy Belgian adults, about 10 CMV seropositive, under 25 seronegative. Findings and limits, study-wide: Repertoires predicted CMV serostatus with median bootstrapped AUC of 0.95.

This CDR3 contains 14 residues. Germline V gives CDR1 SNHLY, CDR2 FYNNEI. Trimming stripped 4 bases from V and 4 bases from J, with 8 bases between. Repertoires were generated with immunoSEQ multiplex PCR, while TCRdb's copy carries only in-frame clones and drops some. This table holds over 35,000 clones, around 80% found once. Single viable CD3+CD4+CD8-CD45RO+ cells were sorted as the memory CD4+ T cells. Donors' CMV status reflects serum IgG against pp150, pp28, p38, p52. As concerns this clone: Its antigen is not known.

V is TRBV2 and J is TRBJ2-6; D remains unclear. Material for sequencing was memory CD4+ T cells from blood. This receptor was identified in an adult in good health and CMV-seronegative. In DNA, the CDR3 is TGTGCCAGCAGTGGCTACTCCGGGGCCAACGTCCTGACTTTC. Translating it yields CASSGYSGANVLTF.